This entry lists 10 T cell receptor beta chains sequenced from one sample in a study of post-analysis software for immune sequencing data. Study findings and constraints: When patients were compared with controls, four to six TRBV segments were more frequent, TRBV5-6, TRBV5-1 and TRBV20-1 among them.

No antigens are known for them. TCR beta cDNA libraries included unique molecular identifiers. TCRdb used MiXCR to reprocess the PCR reads, holding one entry per CDR3 protein. The sample records over 300,000 distinct CDR3 sequences, about a third being singletons. The source material was blood. These receptors were collected from a girl aged 5 to 17 with multiple sclerosis.

This clonotype was seen repeatedly, ten times or more. This chain joins TRBV12-3 or TRBV12-4 and TRBJ2-7; TRBD2 might be the D (5 bases). V lost 5 bases, J lost 0 bases, and 5 bases lay in between. The CDR3 is 12 amino acids. The chain's CDR3 is CASSRGSYEQYF. CDR3 DNA: TGTGCCAGCAGTCGGGGCTCCTACGAGCAGTACTTC.

This chain links TRBV3-1 with TRBJ2-1; D may be TRBD2 (6 bases). This CDR3 comprises 12 residues. Germline CDR1 is LGHDT and CDR2 is YNNKEL (reference sequence). Trimming left V 0 bases short and J 15 bases short, with 12 bases between. CDR3 DNA sequence: TGTGCCAGCAGCCAAGAGGGGACTCAGTCGTTCTTC. This gives the protein CASSQEGTQSFF.

The CDR3 DNA sequence: TGCAGCGTTGAAGGGGGCGTCCTGTATGGCTACACCTTC. Its translation: CSVEGGVLYGYTF. The chain uses TRBV29-1 and TRBJ1-2; D may be TRBD1 (5 bases). Trimming removed 1 base at V and 5 bases at J, with 11 bases between. Looked up from germline, CDR1 is SQVTM and CDR2 is ANQGSEA. This CDR3 is built from 13 residues.

The rearrangement links TRBV7-2 to TRBJ2-4; D might be TRBD2 (6 bases). The germline V gene encodes CDR1 SGHTA and CDR2 FQGNSA. CDR3 length: 16 amino acids. Trimming removed 5 bases from V and 8 bases from J, with 22 bases in between. In nucleotides, the CDR3 is TGTGCCAGCAGCCTTAAATCTTCAGGCGGAGGGGACATTCAGTACTTC. This gives the protein CASSLKSSGGGDIQYF.

The CDR3 loop is CASSDLGARNTEAFF. DNA of the CDR3: TGTGCCAGCAGCGATCTGGGGGCTAGGAACACTGAAGCTTTCTTT. This sequence joins TRBV2 and TRBJ1-1; TRBD1 might be the D (6 bases). Trimming took 6 bases from V and 1 from J, leaving 15 bases between them. The germline CDR1 and CDR2 sequences are SNHLY and FYNNEI. CDR3 length: 15 residues.

This clonotype was observed at least ten times. As DNA, the CDR3 is TGTGCCAGCAGTCCGACAGGCACAAGAGGGGATACGCAGTATTTT. It codes for CASSPTGTRGDTQYF. The chain uses TRBV6-5 and TRBJ2-3, with D tentatively TRBD1 (6 bases). With 5 bases removed from V and 6 bases from J, the gap between germline ends came to 18 bases. This CDR3 comprises 15 residues. Germline V gene sequence: CDR1 MNHEY, CDR2 SVGAGI.

This clonotype has just a few counts. The V call is TRBV20-1, the J call TRBJ2-1, with 11 bases lining up with TRBD2. This CDR3 is 14 amino acids long. Germline CDR1 DFQATT, CDR2 SNEGSKA (reference sequence). The ends lost 0 bases at V and 8 bases at J; junction bases unmatched: 3. DNA for the CDR3: TGCAGTGCTAGAGATCAACTAGCGGGGGATGAGCAGTTCTTC. Encoded protein: CSARDQLAGDEQFF.

This clonotype was picked up a small number of times. V and J are TRBV20-1 and TRBJ1-2; no reliable D call. From germline, CDR1 is DFQATT and CDR2 SNEGSKA (reference sequence). Deletions cut 0 bases from V and 8 bases from J, with 13 bases between. This CDR3 is built from 13 residues. This CDR3 reads CSARDSGRSGYTF. The DNA for the CDR3 is TGCAGTGCTAGAGATTCGGGCAGGTCCGGCTACACCTTC.

This clonotype was recorded at least ten times. The chain recombines TRBV6-5 with TRBJ2-5; TRBD2 aligns across 7 bases. After removal of 0 bases from V and 2 bases from J, the junction contained 6 bases not matched to a gene. Germline V CDR1 and CDR2: MNHEY, SVGAGI. The CDR3 spans 16 residues. The CDR3 protein is CASSYSLAEGQETQYF. CDR3 in DNA: TGTGCCAGCAGTTACTCGCTAGCGGAAGGACAAGAGACCCAGTACTTC.

The table lists this clonotype with a few counts. The rearrangement links TRBV6-6 to TRBJ2-1; 7 nucleotides match TRBD1. The CDR3 length is 16 residues. Germline CDR1 is MNHNY and CDR2 is SVGAGI (reference sequence). J lost 3 bases, V lost 5 bases, and 10 bases had no gene match. The CDR3 reads CASSTGTGAGYNEQFF. CDR3 bases: TGTGCCAGCAGTACGGGAACAGGGGCTGGCTACAATGAGCAGTTCTTC.